Presented here are 21 T cell receptor beta chains from one specimen sequenced in a study of cytomegalovirus exposure and HLA in healthy donors. The assay was immunoSEQ multiplex PCR, and TCRdb's table has in-frame clones only and misses some. Found here are over 60,000 clones, 90% to 95% of them singletons; the top ten hold 4% to 5.5%. Sequenced sample: PBMCs. These TCRs come from a man between 18 and 35 years old in good health and CMV-seropositive.

This clone appeared once. CDR3 nucleotide sequence: TGTGCCAGCTCACCTTATACAGGGAGTGGAGCTTTCTTT. It translates to CASSPYTGSGAFF. The V gene is TRBV18, the J gene TRBJ1-1; TRBD1 is a possible D gene (6 bases). Deletions cut 3 bases from V and 10 bases from J, with 15 bases between. The CDR3 runs to 13 residues. CDR1 is KGHSH and CDR2 is LQKENI in the germline V gene.

The chain joins TRBV2 to TRBJ1-6; maybe TRBD1 (5 bases). V gave up 3 bases and J gave up 8 bases, with 14 bases separating them. Per germline, CDR1 SNHLY and CDR2 FYNNEI. This CDR3 contains 15 residues. In nucleotides, the CDR3 is TGTGCCAGCAGTGAGGGGCAGGGTAAAGATTCACCCCTCCACTTT. Its translation: CASSEGQGKDSPLHF.

The chain links TRBV28 to TRBJ2-3; D may be TRBD1 (5 bases). This CDR3 is built from 15 residues. Germline CDR1 is MDHEN and CDR2 is SYDVKM. Trimming took 3 bases from V and 4 from J, leaving 14 bases between them. The CDR3 nucleotides are TGTGCCAGCAGTTTTGGCAGGGTTGTCCCAGATACGCAGTATTTT. It translates to CASSFGRVVPDTQYF.

In its sample, this clone was seen once. The rearrangement uses TRBV30 and TRBJ2-3; 7 bases fit TRBD1. Trimming took 6 bases from V and 1 from J; bases not matched to a gene: 10. Germline loops: CDR1 GTSNPN, CDR2 SVGIG (reference sequence). The length of the CDR3 is 15 residues. DNA for the CDR3: TGTGCCTGCCATTTCACCGGGACAGGCACAGATACGCAGTATTTT. It codes for CACHFTGTGTDTQYF. The full variable domain, with the rest looked up from reference TRBV30 and TRBJ2-3, is SQTIHQWPATLVQPVGSPLSLECTVEGTSNPNLYWYRQAAGRGLQLLFYSVGIGQISSEVPQNLSASRPQDRQFILSSKKLLLSDSGFYLCACHFTGTGTDTQYFGPGTRLTVL.

The J gene is TRBJ2-1, the V gene TRBV4-1, with D perhaps matching TRBD2 (5 bases). This CDR3 comprises 17 residues. With 4 bases removed from V and 2 bases from J, the gap between germline ends came to 18 bases. Looked up from germline, CDR1 is MGHRA and CDR2 is YSYEKL. For the CDR3, the DNA is TGCGCCAGCAGCCGGAAGAGCGGCAGTGAGACCTACAATGAGCAGTTCTTC. Translating it yields CASSRKSGSETYNEQFF.

The CDR3 bases are TGTGCCAGCAGCCACTTACTAGCGGGAGTGCGCGAGCAGTACTTC. The encoded protein is CASSHLLAGVREQYF. The chain uses TRBV14 and TRBJ2-7; TRBD2 matches at 11 bases. This CDR3 is 15 amino acids long. The J segment lost 6 bases and the V segment lost 3 bases, leaving 7 bases of the junction unmatched. Germline V lookup: CDR1 SGHDN, CDR2 FVKESK.

The chain couples TRBV5-8 to TRBJ2-5; 7 bases line up with TRBD1. This CDR3 comprises 14 residues. Losses at the gene ends were 4 bases for V and 5 bases for J; bases not matched to a gene: 8. Germline V gene lookup returns CDR1 SGHTS and CDR2 YDEGEE. CDR3 residues: CASSNRQGEETQYF. The CDR3 DNA reads TGTGCCAGCAGCAACCGACAGGGAGAGGAGACCCAGTACTTC.

The chain employs TRBV2 and TRBJ2-7; 9 bases fit TRBD2. Germline loops: CDR1 SNHLY, CDR2 FYNNEI. Trimming at V came to 8 bases and at J to 3 bases, leaving 8 bases not matched to a gene. The CDR3 has 14 residues. CDR3 in amino acids: CASELAGFRYEQYF. The CDR3 region has the DNA TGTGCCAGCGAACTAGCGGGCTTTCGCTACGAGCAGTACTTC.

The table lists this clone with a count of one. The chain is built from TRBV19 and TRBJ2-2; 7 bases fit TRBD1. The CDR3 covers 15 residues. The V and J ends lost 9 bases and 2 bases, in that order; junction bases with no gene match: 9. Germline V lookup: CDR1 LNHDA, CDR2 SQIVND (reference sequence). The CDR3 region has the DNA TGTGCCAGCCGAACAGGGGATGTAAACACCGGGGAGCTGTTTTTT. Amino acids: CASRTGDVNTGELFF.

The V call is TRBV7-9, the J call TRBJ1-1, with TRBD1 as a possible D gene (5 bases). Trimming took 5 bases from V and 1 from J, leaving 11 bases between them. The CDR3 spans 14 residues. In germline, CDR1 is SEHNR, CDR2 FQNEAQ (reference sequence). For the CDR3, the DNA is TGTGCCAGCAGCCTACAGGCCACGAACACTGAAGCTTTCTTT. It encodes CASSLQATNTEAFF.

This chain connects TRBV5-4 to TRBJ1-2, with D unresolved. V was shortened by 4 bases and J by 4 bases, with 11 bases between the two germline ends. The CDR3 totals 13 residues. Germline V gives CDR1 SGHNT, CDR2 YYREEE (reference sequence). CDR3 sequence reads: CASSHRELYGYTF. In nucleotides, the CDR3 is TGTGCCAGCAGCCACCGGGAGCTCTATGGCTACACCTTC.

The chain uses TRBV10-3 and TRBJ1-2, with 8 bases identical to TRBD1. Losses at the gene ends were 5 bases for V and 13 bases for J; bases not matched to a gene: 9. Germline V CDR1 and CDR2: ENHRY, SYGVKD. There are 12 residues in the CDR3. CDR3 region: CAISPGQESSTF. CDR3 nucleotides: TGTGCCATCAGTCCGGGACAGGAAAGTTCCACCTTC.

V and J are TRBV4-1 and TRBJ2-1; D uncertain. V dropped 0 bases and J dropped 3 bases, with 12 bases sitting between them. The CDR3 contains 16 residues. In germline, CDR1 is MGHRA, CDR2 YSYEKL. For the CDR3, the DNA is TGCGCCAGCAGCCAAGAACCAGCGACCCTCTACAATGAGCAGTTCTTC. Protein sequence: CASSQEPATLYNEQFF.

The chain carries TRBV28 and TRBJ1-1; maybe TRBD1 (6 bases). The CDR3 loop spans 16 amino acids. The germline gives CDR1 MDHEN, CDR2 SYDVKM. V was shortened by 5 bases and J by 5 bases, with 21 bases between the two germline ends. The CDR3: CASSNNPWGQGTEAFF. CDR3 nucleotides: TGTGCCAGCAGTAATAACCCTTGGGGGCAAGGGACTGAAGCTTTCTTT.

The genes are TRBV30 and TRBJ2-7, with 14 nucleotides matching TRBD2. The trim removed 2 bases at V and 4 bases at J, leaving 4 bases unmatched. Germline values: CDR1 GTSNPN, CDR2 SVGIG (reference sequence). This CDR3 is 15 amino acids long. This CDR3 reads CAWSFGTSGSYEQYF. In DNA form, the CDR3 reads TGTGCCTGGAGTTTTGGGACTAGCGGGAGTTACGAGCAGTACTTC.

The rearrangement joins TRBV27 to TRBJ1-1; D unclear. Trimming took off 6 bases at V and 5 bases at J, with 16 bases between the two ends. The germline gives CDR1 MNHEY, CDR2 SMNVEV (reference sequence). The CDR3 runs to 14 residues. The CDR3 sequence is CASSPVADRTEAFF. The CDR3 DNA sequence: TGTGCCAGCAGCCCAGTGGCAGATCGAACTGAAGCTTTCTTT.

The chain employs TRBV27 and TRBJ1-2, with TRBD1 matching over 7 bases. Germline CDR1 MNHEY, CDR2 SMNVEV (reference sequence). V trimming: 2 bases; J trimming: 4 bases; junction bases outside the gene matches: 1. This CDR3 spans 13 amino acids. The CDR3 loop is CASSLDRAYGYTF. For the CDR3, the DNA is TGTGCCAGCAGTTTAGACAGGGCCTATGGCTACACCTTC.

This clone showed up just once. As DNA, the CDR3 is TGTGCCATCAGTGAAATCCTGGGACAGGTCTACGAGCAGTACTTC. Its protein product is CAISEILGQVYEQYF. The gene calls are TRBV10-3 and TRBJ2-7; 8 bases match TRBD1. The CDR3 loop spans 15 amino acids. Unmatched junction bases numbered 7, after V lost 3 bases and J lost 3 bases. CDR1 and CDR2 (germline): ENHRY, SYGVKD.

The rearrangement links TRBV28 to TRBJ2-1, with 10 bases that match TRBD2. Germline V gene lookup returns CDR1 MDHEN and CDR2 SYDVKM. Trimming at V came to 3 bases and at J to 6 bases, leaving 11 bases not matched to a gene. The CDR3 runs 17 residues. The CDR3 sequence: CASSFPLAGAGGNEQFF. Written as DNA, the CDR3 is TGTGCCAGCAGTTTCCCGCTAGCGGGAGCAGGAGGCAATGAGCAGTTCTTC. The full variable domain, rest sourced from reference TRBV28 and TRBJ2-1, is DVKVTQSSRYLVKRTGEKVFLECVQDMDHENMFWYRQDPGLGLRLIYFSYDVKMKEKGDIPEGYSVSREKKERFSLILESASTNQTSMYLCASSFPLAGAGGNEQFFGPGTRLTVL.

The J gene is TRBJ1-5, the V gene TRBV28; D possibly corresponds to TRBD1 (6 bases). V was pared by 7 bases and J by 0 bases, with 25 bases between. The CDR3 is 19 residues long. Germline V lookup: CDR1 MDHEN, CDR2 SYDVKM. The CDR3 bases are TGTGCCAGCAAGTCCCCCCATTACAGGGCCCGGGGTAGCAATCAGCCCCAGCATTTT. It encodes CASKSPHYRARGSNQPQHF. Full variable domain (rest looked up from reference TRBV28 and TRBJ1-5): DVKVTQSSRYLVKRTGEKVFLECVQDMDHENMFWYRQDPGLGLRLIYFSYDVKMKEKGDIPEGYSVSREKKERFSLILESASTNQTSMYLCASKSPHYRARGSNQPQHFGDGTRLSIL.

This chain joins TRBV5-4 and TRBJ2-2; a possible D gene is TRBD1 (6 bases). CDR3 length: 15 residues. Germline CDR1 is SGHNT and CDR2 is YYREEE (reference sequence). V gave up 5 bases and J gave up 2 bases, with 13 bases separating them. CDR3 in DNA: TGTGCCAGCAGGTCAAAACAGGGCAACACCGGGGAGCTGTTTTTT. Its translation is CASRSKQGNTGELFF. Full variable domain (outside the CDR3, taken from reference TRBV5-4 and TRBJ2-2): ETGVTQSPTHLIKTRGQQVTLRCSSQSGHNTVSWYQQALGQGPQFIFQYYREEENGRGNFPPRFSGLQFPNYSSELNVNALELDDSALYLCASRSKQGNTGELFFGEGSRLTVL.